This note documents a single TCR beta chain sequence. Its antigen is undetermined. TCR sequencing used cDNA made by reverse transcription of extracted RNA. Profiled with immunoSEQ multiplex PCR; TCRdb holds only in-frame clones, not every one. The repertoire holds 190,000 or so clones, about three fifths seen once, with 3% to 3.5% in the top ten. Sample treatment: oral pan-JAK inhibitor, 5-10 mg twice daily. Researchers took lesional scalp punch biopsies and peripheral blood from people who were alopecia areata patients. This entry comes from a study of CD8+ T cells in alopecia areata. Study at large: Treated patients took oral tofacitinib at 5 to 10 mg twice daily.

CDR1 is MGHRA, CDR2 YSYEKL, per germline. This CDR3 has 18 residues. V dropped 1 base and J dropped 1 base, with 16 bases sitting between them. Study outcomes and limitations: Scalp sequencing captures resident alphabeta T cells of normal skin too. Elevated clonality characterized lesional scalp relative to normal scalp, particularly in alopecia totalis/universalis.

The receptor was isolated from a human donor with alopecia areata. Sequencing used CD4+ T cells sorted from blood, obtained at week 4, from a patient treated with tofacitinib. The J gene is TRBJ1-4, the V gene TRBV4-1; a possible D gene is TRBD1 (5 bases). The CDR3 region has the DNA TGCGCCAGCAGCCAAGTGAGGGGCCCACGGGAAACTAATGAAAAACTGTTTTTT. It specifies CASSQVRGPRETNEKLFF.